Each of the 18 T cell receptor beta chains below was sequenced from the same sample in a study of post-analysis software for immune sequencing data. Findings of the study overall: TRBV5-6, TRBV5-1 and TRBV20-1 were among several TRBV segments more frequent in patients than controls.

These TCRs are of unknown antigen specificity. Tagging with unique molecular identifiers was a feature of the TCR beta cDNA libraries. TCRdb passed the PCR reads through MiXCR, listing each CDR3 protein once. Of about 820,000 distinct CDR3 sequences in the sample, roughly half were seen once. Source material: blood. The receptors come from a girl aged 5-17 years with multiple sclerosis.

The rearrangement uses TRBV12-3 or TRBV12-4 and TRBJ1-5; 9 bases match TRBD1. CDR3 length: 18 amino acids. With 2 bases clipped from V and 4 bases from J, the junction kept 12 bases outside the gene matches. The CDR3 loop is CASSLMGQGTRGNQPQHF. The DNA for the CDR3 is TGTGCCAGCAGTTTAATGGGACAGGGTACTCGAGGGAATCAGCCCCAGCATTTT.

The rearrangement uses TRBV29-1 and TRBJ1-2, with TRBD1 identical over 7 bases. The germline V gene has CDR1 SQVTM and CDR2 ANQGSEA. V was pared by 2 bases and J by 4 bases, with 4 bases of the junction left unmatched. This CDR3 is built from 13 residues. The CDR3 loop reads CSVERQGVYGYTF. The CDR3 DNA follows: TGCAGCGTTGAACGGCAGGGGGTCTATGGCTACACCTTC.

This chain uses TRBV5-6 with TRBJ1-2, with unresolved D. CDR3 length: 13 residues. Trimming stripped 4 bases from V and 3 bases from J, with 10 bases between. The germline V gene encodes CDR1 SGHDT and CDR2 YYEEEE. CDR3 nucleotide sequence: TGTGCCAGCAGCGGGAGGAGGTACTATGGCTACACCTTC. Protein product: CASSGRRYYGYTF.

The chain has TRBV2 and TRBJ2-7; D call uncertain. Trimming pared 0 bases from V and 5 bases from J, leaving 8 bases between. The germline V gene has CDR1 SNHLY and CDR2 FYNNEI. CDR3 length: 13 residues. The CDR3 coding sequence is TGTGCCAGCAGTGAAGCGCTTGGCCACGAGCAGTACTTC. Its protein product is CASSEALGHEQYF. The complete variable domain, with remaining parts taken from reference TRBV2 and TRBJ2-7, reads EPEVTQTPSHQVTQMGQEVILRCVPISNHLYFYWYRQILGQKVEFLVSFYNNEISEKSEIFDDQFSVERPDGSNFTLKIRSTKLEDSAMYFCASSEALGHEQYFGPGTRLTVT.

The rearrangement links TRBV11-3 to TRBJ1-1; TRBD1 matches at 8 bases. Unmatched junction bases numbered 8, after V lost 3 bases and J lost 5 bases. The germline V gene encodes CDR1 SGHNT and CDR2 YENEEA. The CDR3 is 15 residues long. The CDR3 reads CASSFGRQGSTEAFF. The CDR3 DNA follows: TGTGCCAGCAGCTTCGGAAGACAGGGGTCGACTGAAGCTTTCTTT.

This clonotype came up a few times. This rearrangement joins TRBV12-5 to TRBJ1-5, with D possibly being TRBD1 (6 bases). V gave up 3 bases and J gave up 4 bases, with 10 bases separating them. The CDR3 consists of 14 residues. Germline CDR1 and CDR2: LGHNT and FRNRAP. CDR3 in amino acids: CASGLTQGNQPQHF. CDR3 DNA sequence: TGTGCTAGTGGTTTAACCCAGGGGAATCAGCCCCAGCATTTT.

V and J are TRBV29-1 and TRBJ2-1, with D maybe TRBD1 (5 bases). The germline V gene encodes CDR1 SQVTM and CDR2 ANQGSEA. V was cut by 3 bases and J by 2 bases, with 11 bases left in between. The CDR3 covers 14 residues. CDR3 in amino acids: CSVEVQGPYNEQFF. The CDR3 region has the DNA TGCAGCGTTGAGGTGCAGGGCCCCTACAATGAGCAGTTCTTC.

The CDR3 coding sequence is TGTGCCAGCAGCCCTCCCGGGTCTGGGTGGGACGAGCAGTACTTC. Encoded protein: CASSPPGSGWDEQYF. The V gene is TRBV7-9, the J gene TRBJ2-4, with unresolved D. Judging by the DNA end, TRBJ2-7 fits better; the J call may be wrong. The CDR3 spans 15 residues. Germline CDR1 reads SEHNR; CDR2 reads FQNEAQ (reference sequence).

This clonotype has a handful of counts. CDR3: CASSREGGIGNEAFF. Written as DNA, the CDR3 is TGCGCCAGCAGCCGAGAGGGCGGTATTGGGAATGAAGCTTTCTTT. The chain is built from TRBV4-1 and TRBJ1-1; unclear D gene. The CDR3 extends over 15 amino acids. Germline values: CDR1 MGHRA, CDR2 YSYEKL. V lost 4 bases, J lost 7 bases, and 19 bases lay in between.

The chain uses TRBV11-2 and TRBJ1-2; TRBD1 aligns across 7 bases. Germline CDR1 SGHAT, CDR2 FQNNGV. V lost 6 bases and J lost 0; bases outside the gene matches: 13. The CDR3 loop spans 17 amino acids. CDR3 coding DNA: TGTGCCAGCAGTGCCGCCCCCGGACAGGCTTCTAACTATGGCTACACCTTC. As protein: CASSAAPGQASNYGYTF.

V gene TRBV12-3 or TRBV12-4 combines with J gene TRBJ2-7; possible D gene TRBD1, 5 bases. The CDR3 has 14 residues. V lost 10 bases to trimming and J lost 0 bases, with 16 bases between them. This CDR3 is CATCKGAFSYEQYF. The CDR3 DNA reads TGTGCCACCTGCAAAGGGGCCTTCTCCTACGAGCAGTACTTC.

The chain combines TRBV20-1 with TRBJ2-7, with D unresolved. The CDR3 is made up of 12 amino acids. Germline assignment: CDR1 DFQATT and CDR2 SNEGSKA (reference sequence). Trimming took 3 bases from V and 3 from J, leaving 9 bases between them. The CDR3 region is CSASYADYEQYF. The CDR3 region has the DNA TGCAGTGCTAGTTACGCGGACTACGAGCAGTACTTC.

This clonotype came up a few times. The V call is TRBV7-2, the J call TRBJ2-1, with 7 nucleotides matching TRBD1. V dropped 2 bases and J dropped 5; count of bases not matched to a gene: 6. The length of the CDR3 is 15 residues. Per the germline V gene, CDR1 is SGHTA and CDR2 is FQGNSA. The CDR3 DNA reads as TGTGCCAGCAGCTTACGGGACAGAACAAACAATGAGCAGTTCTTC. Translation gives CASSLRDRTNNEQFF.

This clonotype has just a few counts. This rearrangement joins TRBV20-1 to TRBJ2-3, with 11 bases fitting TRBD1. This CDR3 is built from 15 residues. Germline assignment: CDR1 DFQATT and CDR2 SNEGSKA (reference sequence). The junction had 5 bases not matched to a gene; V was cut back by 0 bases and J by 6 bases. The CDR3 protein is CSARDPDRGRDTQYF. The CDR3 region has the DNA TGCAGTGCTAGAGATCCGGACAGGGGGCGTGATACGCAGTATTTT.

This clonotype was recorded a few times. This chain connects TRBV29-1 to TRBJ1-2; no reliable D call. Trimming stripped 0 bases from V and 5 bases from J, with 10 bases between. Germline CDR1 is SQVTM and CDR2 is ANQGSEA. The CDR3 loop spans 13 amino acids. CDR3 loop: CSVEDWNRYGYTF. The DNA of the CDR3 is TGCAGCGTTGAAGATTGGAACCGGTATGGCTACACCTTC.

The chain carries TRBV29-1 and TRBJ1-2, with 8 bases fitting TRBD1. V trimming: 4 bases; J trimming: 0 bases; junction bases outside the gene matches: 7. The germline gives CDR1 SQVTM, CDR2 ANQGSEA. There are 15 residues in the CDR3. The CDR3 is CSVVPGGTPNYGYTF. CDR3 nucleotide sequence: TGCAGCGTTGTTCCAGGGGGCACCCCTAACTATGGCTACACCTTC.

The chain couples TRBV20-1 to TRBJ2-7; TRBD2 is a possible D gene (5 bases). Germline values: CDR1 DFQATT, CDR2 SNEGSKA (reference sequence). Deletions cut 3 bases from V and 2 bases from J, with 17 bases between. This CDR3 has 15 residues. The DNA for the CDR3 is TGCAGTGCTAGTTGGCGGGCCATGAGCCCCTACGAGCAGTACTTC. Translation gives CSASWRAMSPYEQYF.

The genes are TRBV24-1 and TRBJ1-4; D possibly corresponds to TRBD1 (5 bases). Germline CDR1 reads KGHDR; CDR2 reads SFDVKD. This CDR3 contains 13 residues. Trimming removed 4 bases at V and 8 bases at J, with 10 bases between. CDR3 in DNA: TGTGCCACCAGTGACCCCGGGGGAGAAAAACTGTTTTTT. It is translated as CATSDPGGEKLFF.